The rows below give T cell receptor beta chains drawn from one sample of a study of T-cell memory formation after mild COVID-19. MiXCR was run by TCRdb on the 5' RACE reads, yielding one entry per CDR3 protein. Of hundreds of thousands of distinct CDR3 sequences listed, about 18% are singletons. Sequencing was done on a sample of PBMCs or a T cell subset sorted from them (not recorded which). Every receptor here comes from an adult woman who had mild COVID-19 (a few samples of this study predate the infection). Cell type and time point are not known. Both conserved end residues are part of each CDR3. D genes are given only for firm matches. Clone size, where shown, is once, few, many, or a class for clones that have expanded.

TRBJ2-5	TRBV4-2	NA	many	CASSPSLASQETQYF	TGTGCCAGCAGCCCCTCCCTAGCGAGCCAAGAGACCCAGTACTTC
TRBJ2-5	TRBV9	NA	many	CASSPSQETQYF	TGTGCCAGCAGCCCCTCCCAAGAGACCCAGTACTTC
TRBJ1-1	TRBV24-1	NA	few	CATSARGRVTEAFF	TGTGCCACCAGTGCGAGGGGTAGAGTGACTGAAGCTTTCTTT
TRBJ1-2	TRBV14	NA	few	CASSFGQRLLKTF	TGTGCCAGCAGCTTCGGACAGCGTCTTCTTAAAACCTTC
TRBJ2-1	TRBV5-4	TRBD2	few	CASMILAESNEQFF	TGTGCCAGCATGATACTAGCGGAGTCCAATGAGCAGTTCTTC
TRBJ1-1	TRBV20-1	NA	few	CSAIYRGGRTEAFF	TGCAGTGCTATTTATAGGGGGGGGCGAACTGAAGCTTTCTTT
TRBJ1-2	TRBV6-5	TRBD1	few	CASSPSARGANYGYTF	TGTGCCAGCAGCCCTTCGGCCAGGGGGGCTAACTATGGCTACACCTTC
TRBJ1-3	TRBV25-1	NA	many	CASSEGLFSGNTIYF	TGTGCCAGCAGTGAAGGACTGTTCTCTGGAAACACCATATATTTT
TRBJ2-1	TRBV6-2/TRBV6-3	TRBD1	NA	CASSWTGVNEQFF	TGTGCCAGCAGTTGGACAGGGGTAAATGAGCAGTTCTTC
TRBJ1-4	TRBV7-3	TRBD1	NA	CASSATGGNEKLFF	TGTGCCAGCAGCGCGACAGGGGGCAATGAAAAACTGTTTTTT
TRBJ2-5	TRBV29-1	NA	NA	CSVGRSIEGETQYF	TGCAGCGTTGGTCGGTCCATTGAGGGGGAGACCCAGTACTTC
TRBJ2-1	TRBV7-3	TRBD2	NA	CASSLGTTRFDEQFF	TGTGCCAGCAGCTTAGGGACTACGAGGTTCGACGAGCAGTTCTTC
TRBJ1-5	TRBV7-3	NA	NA	CASSPAAGDQPQHF	TGTGCCAGCAGCCCAGCGGCGGGGGACCAGCCCCAGCATTTT
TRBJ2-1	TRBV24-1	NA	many	CATSDLNEQFF	TGTGCCACCAGTGATCTCAATGAGCAGTTCTTC
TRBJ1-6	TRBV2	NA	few	CASSRLISENSPLHF	TGTGCCAGCAGTCGGCTCATTTCGGAGAATTCACCCCTCCACTTT
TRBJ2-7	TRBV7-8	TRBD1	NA	CASSPMGQLSYEQYF	TGTGCCAGCAGCCCCATGGGACAGCTTTCCTACGAGCAGTACTTC
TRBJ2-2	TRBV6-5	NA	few	CASSYRAGDGELFF	TGTGCCAGCAGTTACCGGGCTGGGGACGGGGAGCTGTTTTTT
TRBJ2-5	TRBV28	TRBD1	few	CASSSYRTGDKVETQYF	TGTGCCAGCAGTTCTTATCGGACAGGGGATAAAGTAGAGACCCAGTACTTC
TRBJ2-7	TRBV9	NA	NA	CASSVVPGVNYEQYF	TGTGCCAGCAGCGTAGTACCGGGGGTGAACTACGAGCAGTACTTC
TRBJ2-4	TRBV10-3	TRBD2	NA	CAISDVLAGGIQYF	TGTGCCATCAGTGATGTGCTAGCGGGAGGCATTCAGTACTTC
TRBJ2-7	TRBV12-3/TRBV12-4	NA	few	CASSSWTYEQYF	TGTGCCAGCAGTTCCTGGACCTACGAGCAGTACTTC
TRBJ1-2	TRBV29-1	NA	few	CSVESTNYGYTF	TGCAGCGTTGAAAGTACGAACTATGGCTACACCTTC
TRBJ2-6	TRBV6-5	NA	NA	CASSRIKRGPLSGANVLTF	TGTGCCAGCAGCCGGATCAAGAGAGGCCCCCTCTCTGGGGCCAACGTCCTGACTTTC
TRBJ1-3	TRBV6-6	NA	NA	CASSYSGPSGNTIYF	TGTGCCAGCAGTTACTCGGGCCCCTCTGGAAACACCATATATTTT
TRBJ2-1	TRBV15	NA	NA	CATSSAGRPYNEQFF	TGTGCCACCAGCAGCGCAGGGAGGCCCTACAATGAGCAGTTCTTC
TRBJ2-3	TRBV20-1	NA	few	CSASRTGISTDTQYF	TGCAGTGCTTCACGAACCGGAATAAGCACAGATACGCAGTATTTT
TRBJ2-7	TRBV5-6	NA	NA	CASSFNPGVMSEQYF	TGTGCCAGCAGCTTCAATCCGGGGGTCATGAGCGAGCAGTACTTC
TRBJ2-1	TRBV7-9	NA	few	CASSFPGPNEQFF	TGTGCCAGCAGCTTCCCGGGTCCCAATGAGCAGTTCTTC
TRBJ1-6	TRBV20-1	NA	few	CSARPEEDLSYNSPLHF	TGCAGTGCCCGCCCCGAAGAGGACCTCTCCTATAATTCACCCCTCCACTTT
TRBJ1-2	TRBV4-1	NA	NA	CASSQDSGNYGYTF	TGCGCCAGCAGCCAAGATTCAGGAAACTATGGCTACACCTTC
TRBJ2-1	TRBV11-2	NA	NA	CASSLGTEVEFF	TGTGCCAGCAGCTTAGGGACCGAAGTCGAGTTCTTC
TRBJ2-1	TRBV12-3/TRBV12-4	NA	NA	CASSSPVEAHSYNEQFF	TGTGCCAGCAGTTCCCCTGTTGAGGCCCATTCCTACAATGAGCAGTTCTTC
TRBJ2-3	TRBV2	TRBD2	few	CASTPAASGTNTQYF	TGTGCCAGCACCCCCGCCGCTAGCGGAACTAATACGCAGTATTTT
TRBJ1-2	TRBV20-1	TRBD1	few	CSVMDRGNYGYTF	TGCAGTGTCATGGACAGGGGCAACTATGGCTACACCTTC
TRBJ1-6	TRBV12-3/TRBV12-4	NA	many	CASSLGGTYNSPLHF	TGTGCCAGCAGTTTAGGGGGAACCTATAATTCACCCCTCCACTTT
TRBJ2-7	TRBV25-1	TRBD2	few	CASSEWASGSSYEQYF	TGTGCCAGCAGTGAATGGGCTAGCGGGAGCTCCTACGAGCAGTACTTC
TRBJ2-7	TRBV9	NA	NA	CASSVKGVGDEQYF	TGTGCCAGCAGCGTAAAAGGGGTCGGGGACGAGCAGTACTTC
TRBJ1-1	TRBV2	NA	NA	CASSEIRPHRVGTEAFF	TGTGCCAGCAGTGAGATTCGCCCTCACAGGGTCGGCACTGAAGCTTTCTTT
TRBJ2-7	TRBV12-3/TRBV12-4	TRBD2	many	CASGLGAGPYEQYF	TGTGCCAGCGGGTTGGGAGCGGGACCCTACGAGCAGTACTTC
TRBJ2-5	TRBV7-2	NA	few	CASSLSGAKQETQYF	TGTGCCAGCAGCCTTAGCGGAGCTAAACAAGAGACCCAGTACTTC
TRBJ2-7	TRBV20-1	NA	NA	CSAIGRTRPHYEQYF	TGCAGTGCTATAGGCCGCACTCGACCCCATTACGAGCAGTACTTC
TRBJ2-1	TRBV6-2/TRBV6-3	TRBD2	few	CASLMAGGPSEQFF	TGTGCCAGCCTTATGGCGGGGGGGCCGAGTGAGCAGTTCTTC
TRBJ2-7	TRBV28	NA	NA	CASTGTLNEQYF	TGTGCCAGCACCGGGACCCTTAACGAGCAGTACTTC
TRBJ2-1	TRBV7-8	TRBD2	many	CASSSAGGFNEQFF	TGTGCCAGCAGCTCGGCGGGAGGATTCAATGAGCAGTTCTTC
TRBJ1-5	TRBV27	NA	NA	CASSLYSGLNNQPQHF	TGTGCCAGCAGTTTATATTCGGGGTTAAACAATCAGCCCCAGCATTTT
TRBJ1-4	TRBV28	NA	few	CASQWALNEKLFF	TGTGCCAGCCAATGGGCCCTGAACGAAAAACTGTTTTTT
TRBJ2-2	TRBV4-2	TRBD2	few	CASSQERSGRGAGELFF	TGTGCCAGCAGCCAAGAACGATCCGGGAGGGGGGCCGGGGAGCTGTTTTTT
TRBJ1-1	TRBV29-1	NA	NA	CSVLDSPLNTEAFF	TGCAGCGTACTAGACAGCCCTCTGAACACTGAAGCTTTCTTT
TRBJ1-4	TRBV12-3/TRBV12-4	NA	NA	CASSYVNYNEKLFF	TGTGCCAGCAGTTATGTAAACTATAATGAAAAACTGTTTTTT
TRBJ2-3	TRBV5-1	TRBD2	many	CASSLTGATSGRTDTQYF	TGCGCCAGCAGCTTGACCGGCGCGACTAGCGGGAGGACAGATACGCAGTATTTT
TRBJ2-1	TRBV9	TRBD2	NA	CASSARLAVYNEQFF	TGTGCCAGCAGCGCCCGACTAGCGGTATACAATGAGCAGTTCTTC
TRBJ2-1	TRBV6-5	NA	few	CASSFRLPYNEQFF	TGTGCCAGCAGTTTTCGACTACCGTACAATGAGCAGTTCTTC
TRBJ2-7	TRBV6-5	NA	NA	CASSPGAPLGEQYF	TGTGCCAGCAGTCCCGGGGCCCCTCTAGGTGAGCAGTACTTC
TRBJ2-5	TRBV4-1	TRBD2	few	CASSQDAGTSGGADQETQYF	TGCGCCAGCAGCCAAGATGCGGGGACTAGCGGGGGGGCCGACCAAGAGACCCAGTACTTC
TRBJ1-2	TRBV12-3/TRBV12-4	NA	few	CASNTGFGYTF	TGTGCCAGCAATACAGGTTTCGGCTACACCTTC